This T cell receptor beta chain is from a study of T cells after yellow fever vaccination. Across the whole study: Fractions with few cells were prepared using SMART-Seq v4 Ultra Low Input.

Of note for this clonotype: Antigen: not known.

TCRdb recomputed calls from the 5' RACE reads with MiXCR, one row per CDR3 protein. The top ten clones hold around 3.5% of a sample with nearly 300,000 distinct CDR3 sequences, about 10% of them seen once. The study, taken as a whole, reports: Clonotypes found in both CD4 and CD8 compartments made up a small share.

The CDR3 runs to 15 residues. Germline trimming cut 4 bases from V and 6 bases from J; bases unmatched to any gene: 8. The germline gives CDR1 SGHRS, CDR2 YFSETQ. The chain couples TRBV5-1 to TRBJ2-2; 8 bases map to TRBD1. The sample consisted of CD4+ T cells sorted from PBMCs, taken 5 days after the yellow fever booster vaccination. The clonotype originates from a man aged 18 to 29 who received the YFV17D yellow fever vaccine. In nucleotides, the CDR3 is TGCGCCAGCAGCGCCGACAGGGGAGAGGCCGGGGAGCTGTTTTTT. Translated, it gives CASSADRGEAGELFF.